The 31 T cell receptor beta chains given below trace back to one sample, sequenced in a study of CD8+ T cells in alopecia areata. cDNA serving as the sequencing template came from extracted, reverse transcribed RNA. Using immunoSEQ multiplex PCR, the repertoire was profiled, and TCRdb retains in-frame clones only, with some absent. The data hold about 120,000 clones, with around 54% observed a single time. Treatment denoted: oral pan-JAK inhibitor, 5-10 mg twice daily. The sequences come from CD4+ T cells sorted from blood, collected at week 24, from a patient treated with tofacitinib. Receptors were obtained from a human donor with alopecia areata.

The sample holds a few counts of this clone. The CDR3 here is CASSAAGGHEQYF. The CDR3 nucleotides read TGTGCCAGCAGTGCAGCGGGGGGGCACGAGCAGTACTTC. The rearrangement uses TRBV2 and TRBJ2-7, with 10 bases that match TRBD2. Germline V gives CDR1 SNHLY, CDR2 FYNNEI. The CDR3 spans 13 residues. The trim removed 4 bases at V and 5 bases at J, leaving 2 bases unmatched.

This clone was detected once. The DNA for the CDR3 is TGTGCCAGCAGCTTTCGACAGGGTAACACAGATACGCAGTATTTT. It specifies CASSFRQGNTDTQYF. The J gene is TRBJ2-3, the V gene TRBV7-2, with 7 bases lining up with TRBD1. V trimming: 3 bases; J trimming: 2 bases; junction bases outside the gene matches: 5. This CDR3 spans 15 amino acids. The germline V gene has CDR1 SGHTA and CDR2 FQGNSA. Complete variable domain (other parts from reference TRBV7-2 and TRBJ2-3): GAGVSQSPSNKVTEKGKDVELRCDPISGHTALYWYRQSLGQGLEFLIYFQGNSAPDKSGLPSDRFSAERTGGSVSTLTIQRTQQEDSAVYLCASSFRQGNTDTQYFGPGTRLTVL.

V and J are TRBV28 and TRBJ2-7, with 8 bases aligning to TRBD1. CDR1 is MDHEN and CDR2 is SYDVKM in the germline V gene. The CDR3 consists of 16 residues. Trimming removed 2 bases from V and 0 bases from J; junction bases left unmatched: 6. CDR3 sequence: CASSLSGTGASYEQYF. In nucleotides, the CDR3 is TGTGCCAGCAGTTTAAGTGGGACAGGAGCCTCCTACGAGCAGTACTTC.

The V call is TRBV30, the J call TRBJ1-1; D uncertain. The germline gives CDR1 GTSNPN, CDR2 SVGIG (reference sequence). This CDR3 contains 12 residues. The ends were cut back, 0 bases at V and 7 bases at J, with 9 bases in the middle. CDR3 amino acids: CAWSVSRGEAFF. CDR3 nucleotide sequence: TGTGCCTGGAGTGTATCGCGGGGTGAAGCTTTCTTT.

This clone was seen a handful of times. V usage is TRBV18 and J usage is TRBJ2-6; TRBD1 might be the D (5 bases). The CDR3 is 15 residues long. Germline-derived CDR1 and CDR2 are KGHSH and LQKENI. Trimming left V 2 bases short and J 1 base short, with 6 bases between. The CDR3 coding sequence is TGTGCCAGCTCACCATCAGGGTCTGGGGCCAACGTCCTGACTTTC. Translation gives CASSPSGSGANVLTF.

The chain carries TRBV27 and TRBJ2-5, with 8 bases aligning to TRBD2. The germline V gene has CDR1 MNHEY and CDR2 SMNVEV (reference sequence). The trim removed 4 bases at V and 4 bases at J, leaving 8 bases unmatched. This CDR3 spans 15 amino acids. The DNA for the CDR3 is TGTGCCAGCAGTTACTCCCGGGGGGGAAGAGAGACCCAGTACTTC. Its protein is CASSYSRGGRETQYF.

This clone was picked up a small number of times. CDR3 sequence: CASSPKDYSYEQYF. The CDR3 nucleotides read TGTGCCAGCAGTCCAAAGGACTATTCCTACGAGCAGTACTTC. V is TRBV7-9 and J is TRBJ2-7; TRBD2 might be the D (6 bases). CDR1 is SEHNR and CDR2 is FQNEAQ in the germline V gene (reference sequence). Trimming stripped 6 bases from V and 1 base from J, with 13 bases between. The CDR3 spans 14 residues. Complete variable domain (other parts from reference TRBV7-9 and TRBJ2-7): DTGVSQNPRHKITKRGQNVTFRCDPISEHNRLYWYRQTLGQGPEFLTYFQNEAQLEKSRLLSDRFSAERPKGSFSTLEIQRTEQGDSAMYLCASSPKDYSYEQYFGPGTRLTVT.

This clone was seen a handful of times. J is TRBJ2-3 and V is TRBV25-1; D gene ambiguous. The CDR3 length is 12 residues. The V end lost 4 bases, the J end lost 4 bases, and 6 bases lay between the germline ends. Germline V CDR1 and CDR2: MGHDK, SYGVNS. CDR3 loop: CASSAPADTQYF. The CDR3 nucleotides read TGTGCCAGCAGTGCCCCAGCAGATACGCAGTATTTT.

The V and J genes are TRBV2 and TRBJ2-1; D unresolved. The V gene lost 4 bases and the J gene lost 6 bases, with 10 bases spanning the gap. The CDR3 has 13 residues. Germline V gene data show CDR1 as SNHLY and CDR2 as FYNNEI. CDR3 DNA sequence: TGTGCCAGCAGTGGCATAGCCCGCAATGAGCAGTTCTTC. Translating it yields CASSGIARNEQFF.

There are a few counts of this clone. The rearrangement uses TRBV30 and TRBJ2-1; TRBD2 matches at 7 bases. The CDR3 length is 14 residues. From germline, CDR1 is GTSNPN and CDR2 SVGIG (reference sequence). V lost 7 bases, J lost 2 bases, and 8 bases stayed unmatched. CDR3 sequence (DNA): TGTGCCTTGATAGAACGGGGGGCCTACAATGAGCAGTTCTTC. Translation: CALIERGAYNEQFF. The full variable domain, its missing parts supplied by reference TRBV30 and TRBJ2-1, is SQTIHQWPATLVQPVGSPLSLECTVEGTSNPNLYWYRQAAGRGLQLLFYSVGIGQISSEVPQNLSASRPQDRQFILSSKKLLLSDSGFYLCALIERGAYNEQFFGPGTRLTVL.

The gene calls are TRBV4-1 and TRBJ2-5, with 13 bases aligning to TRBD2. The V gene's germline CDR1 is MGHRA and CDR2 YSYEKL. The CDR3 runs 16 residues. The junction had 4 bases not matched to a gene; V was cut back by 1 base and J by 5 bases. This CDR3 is CASSQGLAGGRETQYF. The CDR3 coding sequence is TGCGCCAGCAGCCAAGGACTAGCGGGGGGCCGGGAGACCCAGTACTTC.

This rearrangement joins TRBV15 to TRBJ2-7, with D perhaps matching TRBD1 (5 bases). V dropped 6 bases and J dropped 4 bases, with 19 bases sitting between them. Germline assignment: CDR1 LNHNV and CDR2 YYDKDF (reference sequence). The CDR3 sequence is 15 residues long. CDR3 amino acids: CATSTGAGIGYEQYF. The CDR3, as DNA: TGTGCCACCAGTACTGGGGCAGGGATTGGATACGAGCAGTACTTC.

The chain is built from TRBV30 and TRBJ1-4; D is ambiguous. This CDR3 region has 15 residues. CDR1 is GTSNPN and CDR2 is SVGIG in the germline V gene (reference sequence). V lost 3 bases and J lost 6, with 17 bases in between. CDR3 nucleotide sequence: TGTGCCTGGAGCCCCCGATTGGTTAGGGATGAAAAACTGTTTTTT. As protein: CAWSPRLVRDEKLFF.

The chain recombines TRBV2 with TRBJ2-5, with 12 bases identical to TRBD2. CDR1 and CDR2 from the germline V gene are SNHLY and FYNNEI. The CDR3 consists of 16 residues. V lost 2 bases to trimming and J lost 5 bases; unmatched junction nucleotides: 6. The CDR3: CASSESSGGAWETQYF. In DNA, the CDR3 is TGTGCCAGCAGTGAATCTAGCGGGGGGGCCTGGGAGACCCAGTACTTC.

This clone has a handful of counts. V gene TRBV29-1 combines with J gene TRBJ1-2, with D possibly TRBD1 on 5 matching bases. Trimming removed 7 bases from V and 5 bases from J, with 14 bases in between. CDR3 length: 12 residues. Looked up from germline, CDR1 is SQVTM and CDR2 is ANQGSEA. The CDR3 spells CSASSTVYGYTF. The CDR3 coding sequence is TGCAGCGCAAGCTCGACAGTTTATGGCTACACCTTC.

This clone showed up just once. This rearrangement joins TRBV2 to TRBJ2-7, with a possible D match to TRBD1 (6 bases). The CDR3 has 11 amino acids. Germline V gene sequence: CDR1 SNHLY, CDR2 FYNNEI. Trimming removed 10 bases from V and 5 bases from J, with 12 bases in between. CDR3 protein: CAISQGNEQYF. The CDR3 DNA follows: TGTGCCATTTCACAGGGCAACGAGCAGTACTTC.

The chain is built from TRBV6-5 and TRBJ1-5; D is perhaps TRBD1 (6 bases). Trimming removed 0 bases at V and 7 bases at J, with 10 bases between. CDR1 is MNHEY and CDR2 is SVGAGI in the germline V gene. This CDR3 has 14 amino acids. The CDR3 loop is CASSYSRGGQPQHF. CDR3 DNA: TGTGCCAGCAGTTACTCGAGGGGGGGGCAGCCCCAGCATTTT.

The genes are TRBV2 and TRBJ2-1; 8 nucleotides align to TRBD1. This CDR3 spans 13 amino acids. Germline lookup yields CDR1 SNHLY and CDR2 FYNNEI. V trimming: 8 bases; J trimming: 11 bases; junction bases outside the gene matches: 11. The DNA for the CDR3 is TGTGCCAGCTCAAAAACAGGGGGGAATAAGCAGTTCTTC. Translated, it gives CASSKTGGNKQFF.

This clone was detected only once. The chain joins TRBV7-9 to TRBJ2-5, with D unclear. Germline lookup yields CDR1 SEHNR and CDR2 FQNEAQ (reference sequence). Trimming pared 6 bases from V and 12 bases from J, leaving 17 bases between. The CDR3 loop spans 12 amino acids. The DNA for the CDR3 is TGTGCCAGCAGTCCGCCCCTGTGGCCCAAGTACTTC. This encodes CASSPPLWPKYF.

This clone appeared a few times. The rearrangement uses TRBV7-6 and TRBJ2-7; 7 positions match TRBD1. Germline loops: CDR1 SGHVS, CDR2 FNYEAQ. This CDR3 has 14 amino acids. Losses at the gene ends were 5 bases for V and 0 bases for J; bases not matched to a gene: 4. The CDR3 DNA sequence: TGTGCCAGCAGCCCGGGGACAGTCTCCTACGAGCAGTACTTC. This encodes CASSPGTVSYEQYF.

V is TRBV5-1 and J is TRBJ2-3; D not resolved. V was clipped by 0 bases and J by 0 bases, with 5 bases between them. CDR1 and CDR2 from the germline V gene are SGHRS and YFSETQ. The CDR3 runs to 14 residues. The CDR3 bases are TGCGCCAGCAGCTTGGCCGAGAGCACAGATACGCAGTATTTT. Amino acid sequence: CASSLAESTDTQYF.

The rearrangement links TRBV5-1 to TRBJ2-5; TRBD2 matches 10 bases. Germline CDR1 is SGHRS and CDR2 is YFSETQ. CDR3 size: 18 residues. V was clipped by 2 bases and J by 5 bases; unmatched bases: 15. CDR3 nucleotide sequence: TGCGCCAGCAGCTTAACGGCTAGCGGGGGCGCCTCCGGCGAGACCCAGTACTTC. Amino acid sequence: CASSLTASGGASGETQYF.

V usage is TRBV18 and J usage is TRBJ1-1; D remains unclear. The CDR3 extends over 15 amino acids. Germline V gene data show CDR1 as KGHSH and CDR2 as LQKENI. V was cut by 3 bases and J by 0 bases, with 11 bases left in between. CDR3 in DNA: TGTGCCAGCTCACCCACTCTTGGGGTGAACACTGAAGCTTTCTTT. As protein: CASSPTLGVNTEAFF.

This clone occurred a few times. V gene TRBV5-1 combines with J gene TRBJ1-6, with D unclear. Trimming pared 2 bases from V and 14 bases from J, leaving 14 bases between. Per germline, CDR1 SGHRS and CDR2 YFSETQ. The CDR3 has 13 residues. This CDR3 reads CASSFHTSASLHF. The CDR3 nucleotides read TGCGCCAGCAGCTTCCACACCTCGGCATCCCTCCACTTT.

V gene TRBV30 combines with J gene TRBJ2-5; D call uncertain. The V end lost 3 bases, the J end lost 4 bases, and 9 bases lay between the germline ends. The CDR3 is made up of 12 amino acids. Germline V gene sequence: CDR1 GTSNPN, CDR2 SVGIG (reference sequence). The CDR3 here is CAWRTVGETQYF. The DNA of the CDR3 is TGTGCCTGGAGAACAGTGGGAGAGACCCAGTACTTC.

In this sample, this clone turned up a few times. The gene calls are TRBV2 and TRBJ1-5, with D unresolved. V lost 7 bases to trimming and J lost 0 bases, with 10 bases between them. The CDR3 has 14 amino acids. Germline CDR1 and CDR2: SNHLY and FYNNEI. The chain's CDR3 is CASKAVHSNQPQHF. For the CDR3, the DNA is TGTGCCAGCAAAGCAGTCCATAGCAATCAGCCCCAGCATTTT.

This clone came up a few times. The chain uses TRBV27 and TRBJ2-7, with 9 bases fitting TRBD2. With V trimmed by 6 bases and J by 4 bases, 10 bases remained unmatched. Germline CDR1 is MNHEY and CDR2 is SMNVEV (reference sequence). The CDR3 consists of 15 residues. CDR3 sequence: CASRPPAGGRYEQYF. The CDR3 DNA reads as TGTGCCAGCAGACCCCCGGCGGGGGGGCGGTACGAGCAGTACTTC.

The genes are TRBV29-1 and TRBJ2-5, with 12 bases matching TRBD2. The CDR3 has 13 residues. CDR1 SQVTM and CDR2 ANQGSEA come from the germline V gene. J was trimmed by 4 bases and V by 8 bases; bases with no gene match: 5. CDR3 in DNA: TGCAGCTCTAGCGGGGGGGCAGGAGAGACCCAGTACTTC. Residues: CSSSGGAGETQYF.

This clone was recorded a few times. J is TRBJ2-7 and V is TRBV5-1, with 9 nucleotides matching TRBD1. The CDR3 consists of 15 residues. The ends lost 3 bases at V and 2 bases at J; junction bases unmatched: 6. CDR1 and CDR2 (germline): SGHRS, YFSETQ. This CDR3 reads CASSSGQGNPYEQYF. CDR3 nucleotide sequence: TGCGCCAGCAGCTCGGGACAGGGCAATCCCTACGAGCAGTACTTC.

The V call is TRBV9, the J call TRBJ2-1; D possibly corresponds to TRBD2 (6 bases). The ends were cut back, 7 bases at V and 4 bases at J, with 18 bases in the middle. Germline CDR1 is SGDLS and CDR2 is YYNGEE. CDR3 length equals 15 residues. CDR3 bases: TGTGCCAGCTCCCCCGCGGAGGGCCGATACAATGAGCAGTTCTTC. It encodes CASSPAEGRYNEQFF.

CDR3 amino acids: CAWRRESATEAFF. CDR3 nucleotide sequence: TGTGCCTGGAGAAGGGAAAGTGCAACTGAAGCTTTCTTT. This chain links TRBV30 with TRBJ1-1; no firm D call. The CDR3 loop spans 13 amino acids. Germline-derived CDR1 and CDR2 are GTSNPN and SVGIG (reference sequence). V was pared by 3 bases and J by 5 bases, with 13 bases between.